The T cell receptor beta chain described here comes from a study of cytomegalovirus exposure and HLA in healthy donors. The CDR3 runs to 14 residues. J gave up 3 bases and V 4 bases, and 6 bases lay outside the gene matches. Germline-derived CDR1 and CDR2 are SGHNT and YYREEE (reference sequence). The PCR used 60 Vbeta and 13 Jbeta primers. Data came from immunoSEQ multiplex PCR; TCRdb stores just in-frame clones and leaves some out. The sample shows 150,000 or so clones, about 80% of them seen only once. This clonotype was sampled from a man in his forties or fifties in good health and CMV-seropositive. This chain uses TRBV5-4 with TRBJ1-2, with 7 bases that match TRBD1. The sample was PBMCs. CDR3 bases: TGTGCCAGCAGCATCCGACAGGGCGACTATGGCTACACCTTC. It encodes CASSIRQGDYGYTF.